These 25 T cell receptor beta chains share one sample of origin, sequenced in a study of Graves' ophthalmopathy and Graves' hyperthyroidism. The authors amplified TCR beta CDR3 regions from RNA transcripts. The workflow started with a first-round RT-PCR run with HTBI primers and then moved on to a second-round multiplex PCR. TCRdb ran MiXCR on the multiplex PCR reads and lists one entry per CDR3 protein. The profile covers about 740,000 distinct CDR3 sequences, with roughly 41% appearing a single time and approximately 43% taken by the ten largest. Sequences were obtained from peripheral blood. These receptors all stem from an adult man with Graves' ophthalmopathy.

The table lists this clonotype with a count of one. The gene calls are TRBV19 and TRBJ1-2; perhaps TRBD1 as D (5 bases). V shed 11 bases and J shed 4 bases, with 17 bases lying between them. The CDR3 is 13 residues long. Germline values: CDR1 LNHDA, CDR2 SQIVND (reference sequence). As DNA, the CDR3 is TGTGCCTGGACTAGGGACCCCATCTATGGCTACACCTTC. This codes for CAWTRDPIYGYTF.

The DNA for the CDR3 is TGTGCCAGCTCACCCCGGGACAGGGGGATCGAGCAGTACTTC. Its protein is CASSPRDRGIEQYF. The chain joins TRBV18 to TRBJ2-5; 11 bases are shared with TRBD1. The DNA end favors TRBJ2-7, so the J call may be wrong. Per germline, CDR1 KGHSH and CDR2 LQKENI. This CDR3 contains 14 residues.

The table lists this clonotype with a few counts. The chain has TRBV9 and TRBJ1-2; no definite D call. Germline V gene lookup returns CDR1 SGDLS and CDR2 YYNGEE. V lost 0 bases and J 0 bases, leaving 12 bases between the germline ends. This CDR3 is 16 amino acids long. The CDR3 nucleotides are TGTGCCAGCAGCGTAGCTTATGGCAGCTCTAACTATGGCTACACCTTC. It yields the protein CASSVAYGSSNYGYTF. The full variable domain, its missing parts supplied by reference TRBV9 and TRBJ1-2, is DSGVTQTPKHLITATGQRVTLRCSPRSGDLSVYWYQQSLDQGLQFLIQYYNGEERAKGNILERFSAQQFPDLHSELNLSSLELGDSALYFCASSVAYGSSNYGYTFGSGTRLTVV.

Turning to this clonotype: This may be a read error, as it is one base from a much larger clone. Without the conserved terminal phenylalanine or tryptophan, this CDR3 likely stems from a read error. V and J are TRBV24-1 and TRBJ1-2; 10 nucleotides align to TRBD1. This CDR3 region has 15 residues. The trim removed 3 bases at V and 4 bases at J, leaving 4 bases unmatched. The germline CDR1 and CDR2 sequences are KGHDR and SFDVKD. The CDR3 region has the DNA TGTGCCACCAGTGATCAGAGGACAGGGGGCTATGGCTACACCCTC. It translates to CATSDQRTGGYGYTL.

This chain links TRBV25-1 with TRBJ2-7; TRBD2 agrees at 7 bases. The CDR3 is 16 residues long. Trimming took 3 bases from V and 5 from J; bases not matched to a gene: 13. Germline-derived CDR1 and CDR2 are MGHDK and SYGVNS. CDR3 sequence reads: CASSEVGRAGADEQYF. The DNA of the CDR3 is TGTGCCAGCAGTGAGGTGGGCCGGGCGGGAGCCGACGAGCAGTACTTC.

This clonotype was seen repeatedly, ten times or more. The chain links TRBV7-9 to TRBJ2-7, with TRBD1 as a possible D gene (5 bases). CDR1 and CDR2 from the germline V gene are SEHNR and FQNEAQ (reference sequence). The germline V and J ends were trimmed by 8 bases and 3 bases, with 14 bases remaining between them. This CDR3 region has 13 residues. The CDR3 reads CASRDSTLYEQYF. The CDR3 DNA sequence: TGTGCCAGCCGAGACAGTACCCTCTACGAGCAGTACTTC.

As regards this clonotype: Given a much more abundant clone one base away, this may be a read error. In nucleotides, the CDR3 is TGTGCCAGCAGCATGACAGGCGTGAACACCGGGGAGCCGTTTTTT. Amino acids: CASSMTGVNTGEPFF. The V gene is TRBV2, the J gene TRBJ2-2; D is possibly TRBD1 (6 bases). The CDR3 spans 15 residues. CDR1 and CDR2 (germline): SNHLY, FYNNEI.

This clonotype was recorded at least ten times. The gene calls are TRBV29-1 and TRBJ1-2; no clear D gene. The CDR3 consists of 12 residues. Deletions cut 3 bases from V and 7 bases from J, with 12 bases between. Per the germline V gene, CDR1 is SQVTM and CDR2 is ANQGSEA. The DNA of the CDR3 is TGCAGCGTTGACTCGGGGAGCGGTGGCTACACCTTC. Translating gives CSVDSGSGGYTF. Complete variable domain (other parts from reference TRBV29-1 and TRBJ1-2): SAVISQKPSRDICQRGTSLTIQCQVDSQVTMMFWYRQQPGQSLTLIATANQGSEATYESGFVIDKFPISRPNLTFSTLTVSNMSPEDSSIYLCSVDSGSGGYTFGSGTRLTVV.

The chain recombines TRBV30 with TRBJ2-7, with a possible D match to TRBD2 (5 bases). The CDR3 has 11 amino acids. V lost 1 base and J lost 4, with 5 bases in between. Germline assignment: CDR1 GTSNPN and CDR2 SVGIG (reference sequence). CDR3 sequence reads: CAWSAGYEQYF. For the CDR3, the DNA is TGTGCCTGGAGTGCGGGGTACGAGCAGTACTTC.

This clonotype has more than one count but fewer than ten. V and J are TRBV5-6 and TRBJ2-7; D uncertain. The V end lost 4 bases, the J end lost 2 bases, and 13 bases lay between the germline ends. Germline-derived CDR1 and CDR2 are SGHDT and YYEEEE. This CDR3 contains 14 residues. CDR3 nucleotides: TGTGCCAGCAGCCGGGCAGCGATGACCTACGAGCAGTACTTC. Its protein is CASSRAAMTYEQYF.

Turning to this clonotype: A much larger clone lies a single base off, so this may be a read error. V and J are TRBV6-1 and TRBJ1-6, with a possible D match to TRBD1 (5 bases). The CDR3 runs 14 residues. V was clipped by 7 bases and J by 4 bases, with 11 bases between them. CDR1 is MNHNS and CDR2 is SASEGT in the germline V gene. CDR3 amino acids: CASTDRGYNSPLHF. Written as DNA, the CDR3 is TGTGCCAGCACTGACAGAGGGTATAATTCACCCCTCCACTTT.

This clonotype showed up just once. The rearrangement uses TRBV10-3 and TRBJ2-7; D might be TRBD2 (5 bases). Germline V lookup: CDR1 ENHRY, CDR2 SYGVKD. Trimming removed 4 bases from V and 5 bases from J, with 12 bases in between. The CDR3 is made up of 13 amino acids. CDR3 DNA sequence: TGTGCCATCAGTGTCCGTGACGGGAACGAGCAGTACTTC. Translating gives CAISVRDGNEQYF.

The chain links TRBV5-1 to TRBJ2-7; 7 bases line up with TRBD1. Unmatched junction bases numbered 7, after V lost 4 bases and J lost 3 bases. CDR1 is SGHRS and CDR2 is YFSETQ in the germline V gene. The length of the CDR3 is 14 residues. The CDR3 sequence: CASSPGQNDYEQYF. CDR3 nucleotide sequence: TGCGCCAGCAGCCCGGGACAGAATGACTACGAGCAGTACTTC.

CDR3 in DNA: TGTGCCAGCAGCCCCTTCGGGGGAAACACTGAAGCTTTCTTT. This encodes CASSPFGGNTEAFF. The J gene is TRBJ1-1, the V gene TRBV7-2, with D perhaps TRBD1 (5 bases). The CDR3 runs to 14 residues. V was pared by 5 bases and J by 2 bases, with 12 bases between. Germline loops: CDR1 SGHTA, CDR2 FQGNSA.

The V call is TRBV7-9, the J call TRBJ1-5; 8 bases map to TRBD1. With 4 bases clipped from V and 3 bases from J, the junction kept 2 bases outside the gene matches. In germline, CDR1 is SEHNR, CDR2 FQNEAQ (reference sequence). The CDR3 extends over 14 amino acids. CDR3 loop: CASSWDRINQPQHF. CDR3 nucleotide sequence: TGTGCCAGCAGCTGGGACAGGATCAATCAGCCCCAGCATTTT.

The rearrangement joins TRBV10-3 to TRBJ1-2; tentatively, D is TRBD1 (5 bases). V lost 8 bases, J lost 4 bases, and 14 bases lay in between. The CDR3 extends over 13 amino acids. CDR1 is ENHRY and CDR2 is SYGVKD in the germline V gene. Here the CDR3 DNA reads TGTGCCATCGATCCAGGGTACGGCTATGGCTACACCTTC. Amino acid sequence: CAIDPGYGYGYTF.

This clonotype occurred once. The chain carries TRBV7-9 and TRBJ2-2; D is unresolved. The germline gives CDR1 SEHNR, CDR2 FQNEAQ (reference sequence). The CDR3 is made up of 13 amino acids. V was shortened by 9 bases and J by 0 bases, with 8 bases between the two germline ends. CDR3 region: CASRHPNTGELFF. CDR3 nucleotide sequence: TGTGCCAGTCGACATCCGAACACCGGGGAGCTGTTTTTT.

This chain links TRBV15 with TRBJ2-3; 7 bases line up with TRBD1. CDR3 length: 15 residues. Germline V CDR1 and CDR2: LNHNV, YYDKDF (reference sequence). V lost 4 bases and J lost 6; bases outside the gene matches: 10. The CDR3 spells CATSTRLTGVDTQYF. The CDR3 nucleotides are TGTGCCACCAGCACAAGACTAACAGGGGTTGATACGCAGTATTTT.

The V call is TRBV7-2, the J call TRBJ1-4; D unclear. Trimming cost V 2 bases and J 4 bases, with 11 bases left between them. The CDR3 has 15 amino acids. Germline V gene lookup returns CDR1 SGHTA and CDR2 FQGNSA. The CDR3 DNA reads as TGTGCCAGCAGCTTATACCCAGCATATAATGAAAAACTGTTTTTT. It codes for CASSLYPAYNEKLFF.

The CDR3 reads CASTSLGGGGRETQYF. Here the CDR3 DNA reads TGTGCCAGCACCTCCCTAGGGGGGGGAGGTAGAGAGACCCAGTACTTC. The J gene is TRBJ2-5, the V gene TRBV28; D is possibly TRBD2 (7 bases). Trimming took off 7 bases at V and 4 bases at J, with 22 bases between the two ends. CDR3 length: 16 amino acids. From germline, CDR1 is MDHEN and CDR2 SYDVKM.

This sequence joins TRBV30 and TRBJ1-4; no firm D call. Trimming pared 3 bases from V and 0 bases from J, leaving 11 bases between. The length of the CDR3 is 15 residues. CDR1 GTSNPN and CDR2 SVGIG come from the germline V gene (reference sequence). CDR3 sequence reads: CAWSERFATNEKLFF. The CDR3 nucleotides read TGTGCCTGGAGCGAGCGGTTTGCAACTAATGAAAAACTGTTTTTT. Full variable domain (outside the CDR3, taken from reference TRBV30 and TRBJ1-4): SQTIHQWPATLVQPVGSPLSLECTVEGTSNPNLYWYRQAAGRGLQLLFYSVGIGQISSEVPQNLSASRPQDRQFILSSKKLLLSDSGFYLCAWSERFATNEKLFFGSGTQLSVL.

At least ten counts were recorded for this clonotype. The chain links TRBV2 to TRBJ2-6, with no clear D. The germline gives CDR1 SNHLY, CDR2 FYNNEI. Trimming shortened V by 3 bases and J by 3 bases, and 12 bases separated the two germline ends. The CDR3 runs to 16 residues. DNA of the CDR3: TGTGCCAGCAGTGAGCAAAGCGTCAATGGGGCCAACGTCCTGACTTTC. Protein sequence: CASSEQSVNGANVLTF.

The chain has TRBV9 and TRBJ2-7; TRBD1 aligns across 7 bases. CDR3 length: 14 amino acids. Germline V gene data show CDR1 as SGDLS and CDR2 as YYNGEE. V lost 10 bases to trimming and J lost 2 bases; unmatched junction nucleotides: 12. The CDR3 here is CAGGDGQDTYEQYF. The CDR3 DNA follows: TGTGCCGGCGGCGATGGACAGGACACCTACGAGCAGTACTTC. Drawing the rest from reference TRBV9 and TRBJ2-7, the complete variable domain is DSGVTQTPKHLITATGQRVTLRCSPRSGDLSVYWYQQSLDQGLQFLIQYYNGEERAKGNILERFSAQQFPDLHSELNLSSLELGDSALYFCAGGDGQDTYEQYFGPGTRLTVT.

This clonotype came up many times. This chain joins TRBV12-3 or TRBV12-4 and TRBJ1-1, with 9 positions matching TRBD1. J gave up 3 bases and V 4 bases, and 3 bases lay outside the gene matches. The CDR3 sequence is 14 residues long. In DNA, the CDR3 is TGTGCCAGCAGTTGGGACAGGGTCTACACTGAAGCTTTCTTT. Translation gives CASSWDRVYTEAFF.

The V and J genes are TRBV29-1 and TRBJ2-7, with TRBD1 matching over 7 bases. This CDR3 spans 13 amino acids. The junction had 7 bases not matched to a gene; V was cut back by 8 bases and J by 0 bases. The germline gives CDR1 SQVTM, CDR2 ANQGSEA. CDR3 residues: CSFEWDSSYEQYF. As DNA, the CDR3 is TGCAGCTTCGAGTGGGACAGCTCCTACGAGCAGTACTTC.